This passage covers 2 T cell receptor beta chains from one sample sequenced in a study of identifying expanded T cells in peripheral blood. Repertoires were generated with immunoSEQ multiplex PCR, while TCRdb's copy carries only in-frame clones and drops some. The table lists 83,000 or so clones, approximately 91% of them singletons. The sequencing sample was made of blood. The source is a person aged 18 to 69 in good health.

CDR3 in DNA: TGTGCCAGCAGTTTTTCAACTAGCGTTTACAATGAGCAGTTCTTC. It codes for CASSFSTSVYNEQFF. V and J are TRBV28 and TRBJ2-1, with 7 bases lining up with TRBD2. Germline CDR1 and CDR2: MDHEN and SYDVKM. The CDR3 is 15 amino acids. Trimming cost V 3 bases and J 4 bases; bases outside gene matches: 6.

With regard to this clone: The same CDR3 is also encoded by other DNA sequences in this sample. The chain combines TRBV28 with TRBJ1-1; the D is unclear. Germline V gene sequence: CDR1 MDHEN, CDR2 SYDVKM. CDR3 length: 12 residues. Deletions cut 2 bases from V and 1 base from J, with 2 bases between. The CDR3, as DNA: TGTGCCAGCAGTTTACAGAACACTGAAGCTTTCTTT. This translates into CASSLQNTEAFF. Full variable domain (missing parts from reference TRBV28 and TRBJ1-1): DVKVTQSSRYLVKRTGEKVFLECVQDMDHENMFWYRQDPGLGLRLIYFSYDVKMKEKGDIPEGYSVSREKKERFSLILESASTNQTSMYLCASSLQNTEAFFGQGTRLTVV.